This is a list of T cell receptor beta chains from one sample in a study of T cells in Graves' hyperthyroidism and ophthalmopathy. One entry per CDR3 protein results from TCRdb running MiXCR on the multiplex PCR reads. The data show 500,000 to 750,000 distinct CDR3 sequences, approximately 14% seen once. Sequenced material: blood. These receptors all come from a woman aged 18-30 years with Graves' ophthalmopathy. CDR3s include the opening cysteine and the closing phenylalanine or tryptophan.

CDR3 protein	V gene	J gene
CASRYGTSRQPQHF	TRBV28	TRBJ1-5
CASSSFSGSYEQYF	TRBV7-3	TRBJ2-7
CASSSGQVDDTQYF	TRBV28	TRBJ2-5
CASSLGEAGANVLTF	TRBV7-2	TRBJ2-6
CASSGTGGNEQYF	TRBV19	TRBJ2-7
CAWSVREWAEAFF	TRBV30	TRBJ1-1
CASSFPGTGSSPLHF	TRBV5-6	TRBJ1-6
CSASLESSGNTIYF	TRBV20-1	TRBJ1-3
CASSPTLAGGRNEQFF	TRBV9	TRBJ2-1
CSARMAGRAVDYEQYF	TRBV20-1	TRBJ2-7
CASSLSRGQDTQYF	TRBV7-3	TRBJ2-3
CASSPRNTDTQYF	TRBV18	TRBJ2-3
CASSLGGGRYGYTF	TRBV7-2	TRBJ1-2
CASDWGVVNYGYTF	TRBV12-3/TRBV12-4	TRBJ1-2
CASRITEGNEQFF	TRBV5-1	TRBJ2-1
CASSFTPYQFSGNTIYF	TRBV28	TRBJ1-3